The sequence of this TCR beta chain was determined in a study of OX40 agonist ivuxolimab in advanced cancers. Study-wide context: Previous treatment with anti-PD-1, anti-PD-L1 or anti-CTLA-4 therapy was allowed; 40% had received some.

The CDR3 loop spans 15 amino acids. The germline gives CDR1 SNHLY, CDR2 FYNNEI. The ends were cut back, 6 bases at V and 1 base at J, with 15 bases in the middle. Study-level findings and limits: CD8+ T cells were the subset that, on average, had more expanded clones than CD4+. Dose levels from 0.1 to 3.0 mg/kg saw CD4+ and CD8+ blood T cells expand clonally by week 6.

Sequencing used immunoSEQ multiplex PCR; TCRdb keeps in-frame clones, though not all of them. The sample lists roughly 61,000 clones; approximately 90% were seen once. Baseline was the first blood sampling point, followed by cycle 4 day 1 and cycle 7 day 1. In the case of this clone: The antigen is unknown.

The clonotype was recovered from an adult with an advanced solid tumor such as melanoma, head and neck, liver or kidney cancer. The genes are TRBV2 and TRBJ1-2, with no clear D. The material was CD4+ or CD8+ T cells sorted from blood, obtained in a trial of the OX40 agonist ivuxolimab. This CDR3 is CASRVDRSDNYGYTF. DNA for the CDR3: TGTGCCAGCAGAGTGGACCGCAGCGATAACTATGGCTACACCTTC.